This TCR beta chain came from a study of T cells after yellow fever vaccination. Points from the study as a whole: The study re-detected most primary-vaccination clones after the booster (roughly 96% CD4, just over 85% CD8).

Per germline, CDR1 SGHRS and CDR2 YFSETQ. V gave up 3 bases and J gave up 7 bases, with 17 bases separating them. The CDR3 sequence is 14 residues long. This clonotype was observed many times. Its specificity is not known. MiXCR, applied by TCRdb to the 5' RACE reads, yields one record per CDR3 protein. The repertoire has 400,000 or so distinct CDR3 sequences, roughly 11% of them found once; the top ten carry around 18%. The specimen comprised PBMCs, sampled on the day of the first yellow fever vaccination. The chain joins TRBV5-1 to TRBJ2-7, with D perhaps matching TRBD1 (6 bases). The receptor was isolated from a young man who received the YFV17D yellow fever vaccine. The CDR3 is CASSYQQGSGEQYF. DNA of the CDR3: TGCGCCAGCAGCTACCAACAGGGATCGGGTGAGCAGTACTTC.